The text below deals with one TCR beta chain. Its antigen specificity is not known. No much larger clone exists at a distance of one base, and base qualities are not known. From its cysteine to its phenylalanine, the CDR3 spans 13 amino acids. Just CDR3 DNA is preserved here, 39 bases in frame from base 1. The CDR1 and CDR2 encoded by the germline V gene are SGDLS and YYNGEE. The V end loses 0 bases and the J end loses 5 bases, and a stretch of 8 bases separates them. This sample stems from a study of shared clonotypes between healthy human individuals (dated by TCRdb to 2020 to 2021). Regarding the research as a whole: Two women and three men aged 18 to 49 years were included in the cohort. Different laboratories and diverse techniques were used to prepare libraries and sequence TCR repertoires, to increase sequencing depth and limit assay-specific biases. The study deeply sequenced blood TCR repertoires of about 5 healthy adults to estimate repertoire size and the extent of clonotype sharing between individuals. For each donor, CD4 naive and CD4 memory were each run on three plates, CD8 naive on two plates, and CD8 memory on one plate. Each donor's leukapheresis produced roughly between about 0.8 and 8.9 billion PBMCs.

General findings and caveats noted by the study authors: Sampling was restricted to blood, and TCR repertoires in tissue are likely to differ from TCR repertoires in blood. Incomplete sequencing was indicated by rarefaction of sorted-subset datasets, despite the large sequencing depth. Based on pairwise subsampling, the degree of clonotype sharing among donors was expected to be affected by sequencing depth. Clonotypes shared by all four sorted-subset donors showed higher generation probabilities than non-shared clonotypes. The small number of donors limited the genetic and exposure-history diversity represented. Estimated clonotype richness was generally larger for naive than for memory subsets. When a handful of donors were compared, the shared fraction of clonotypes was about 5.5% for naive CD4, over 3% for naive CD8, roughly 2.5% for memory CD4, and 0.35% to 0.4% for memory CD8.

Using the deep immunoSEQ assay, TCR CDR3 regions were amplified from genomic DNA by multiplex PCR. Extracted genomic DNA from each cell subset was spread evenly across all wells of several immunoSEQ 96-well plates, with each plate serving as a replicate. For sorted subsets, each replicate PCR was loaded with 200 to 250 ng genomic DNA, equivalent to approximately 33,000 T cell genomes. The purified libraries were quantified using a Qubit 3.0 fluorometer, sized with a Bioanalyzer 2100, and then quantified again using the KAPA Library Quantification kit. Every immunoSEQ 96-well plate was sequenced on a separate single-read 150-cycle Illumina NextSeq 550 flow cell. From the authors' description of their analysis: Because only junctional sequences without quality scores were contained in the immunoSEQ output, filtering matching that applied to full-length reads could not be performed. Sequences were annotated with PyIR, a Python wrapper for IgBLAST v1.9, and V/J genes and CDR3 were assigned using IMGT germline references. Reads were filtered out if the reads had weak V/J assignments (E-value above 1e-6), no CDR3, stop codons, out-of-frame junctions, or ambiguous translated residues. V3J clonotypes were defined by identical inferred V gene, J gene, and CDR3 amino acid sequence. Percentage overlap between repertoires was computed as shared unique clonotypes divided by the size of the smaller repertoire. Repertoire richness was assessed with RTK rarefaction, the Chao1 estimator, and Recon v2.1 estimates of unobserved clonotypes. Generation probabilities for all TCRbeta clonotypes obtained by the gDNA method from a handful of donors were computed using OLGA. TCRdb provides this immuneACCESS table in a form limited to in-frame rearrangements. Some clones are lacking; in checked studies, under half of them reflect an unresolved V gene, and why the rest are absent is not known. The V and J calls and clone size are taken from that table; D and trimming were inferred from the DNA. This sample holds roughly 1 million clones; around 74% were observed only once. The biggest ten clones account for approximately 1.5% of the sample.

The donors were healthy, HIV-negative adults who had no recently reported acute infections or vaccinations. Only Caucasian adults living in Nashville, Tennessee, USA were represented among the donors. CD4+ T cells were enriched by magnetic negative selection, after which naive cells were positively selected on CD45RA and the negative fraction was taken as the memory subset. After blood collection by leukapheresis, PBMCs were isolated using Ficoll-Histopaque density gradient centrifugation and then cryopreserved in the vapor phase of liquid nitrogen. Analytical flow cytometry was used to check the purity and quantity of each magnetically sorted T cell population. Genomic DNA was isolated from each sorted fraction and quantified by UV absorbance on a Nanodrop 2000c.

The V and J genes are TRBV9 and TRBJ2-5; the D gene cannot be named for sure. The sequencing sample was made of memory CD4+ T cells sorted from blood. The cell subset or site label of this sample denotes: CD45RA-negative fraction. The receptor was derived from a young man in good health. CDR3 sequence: CASSVGSRETQYF. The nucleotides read TGTGCCAGCAGCGTAGGTTCTAGGGAGACCCAGTACTTC.